What follows describes a single T cell receptor (beta chain). The V gene end was trimmed by 5 bases and the J gene end by 8 bases; junction bases not matched to a gene: 11. The CDR3 loop spans 14 amino acids. CDR1 and CDR2 from the germline V gene are MNHEY and SMNVEV (reference sequence). The sample comes from a study of cytomegalovirus exposure and HLA in healthy donors. Profiling relied on immunoSEQ multiplex PCR, and the TCRdb table lists in-frame clones only, not all of them. The sample comprises some 84,000 clones, approximately 90% of which are singletons, and less than 2.5% rests with the top ten.

This receptor was taken from a man aged 25-45 years in good health and CMV-seronegative. Input material: PBMCs. This chain connects TRBV27 to TRBJ1-2; 7 nucleotides agree with TRBD1. CDR3 in amino acids: CASSTPRGLGGYTF. The CDR3 nucleotides read TGTGCCAGCAGTACTCCTAGGGGGCTAGGAGGCTACACCTTC.